Below, 25 T cell receptor beta chains from the same sample are listed, as sequenced in a study of cytomegalovirus exposure and HLA in healthy donors. This PCR relied on a set of 60 Vbeta primers and 13 Jbeta primers. Libraries were prepared by immunoSEQ multiplex PCR; TCRdb keeps only in-frame clonotypes and omits some of them. The table records 75,000 to 95,000 clones, 78% of them present only once. Sequenced input: PBMCs. These receptors were collected from a male donor in good health and CMV-seropositive.

This clone has a handful of counts. This chain joins TRBV5-1 and TRBJ1-2; a weak D match, TRBD1 (6 bases). Looked up from germline, CDR1 is SGHRS and CDR2 is YFSETQ. V dropped 3 bases and J dropped 4 bases, with 16 bases sitting between them. This CDR3 spans 15 amino acids. The CDR3, as DNA: TGCGCCAGCAGCTCAACAGACCGGGACATCTATGGCTACACCTTC. Its protein product is CASSSTDRDIYGYTF. The full variable domain, completed using reference TRBV5-1 and TRBJ1-2, is KAGVTQTPRYLIKTRGQQVTLSCSPISGHRSVSWYQQTPGQGLQFLFEYFSETQRNKGNFPGRFSGRQFSNSRSEMNVSTLELGDSALYLCASSSTDRDIYGYTFGSGTRLTVV.

The genes are TRBV15 and TRBJ2-3, with 7 nucleotides matching TRBD2. The CDR3 consists of 16 residues. The V segment lost 1 base and the J segment 2 bases; nucleotides outside the gene matches: 6. Per germline, CDR1 LNHNV and CDR2 YYDKDF (reference sequence). The CDR3 nucleotides are TGTGCCACCAGCAGAGTCCCCGGGAGGTCCACAGATACGCAGTATTTT. It yields the protein CATSRVPGRSTDTQYF.

This clone was picked up a small number of times. This rearrangement joins TRBV19 to TRBJ1-3; 7 bases are a match to TRBD1. This CDR3 region has 16 residues. Germline-derived CDR1 and CDR2 are LNHDA and SQIVND (reference sequence). With V trimmed by 9 bases and J by 2 bases, 13 bases remained unmatched. The CDR3 DNA follows: TGTGCCAGCGGGCGGCGACAGGGCCTAACTGGAAACACCATATATTTT. Its translation: CASGRRQGLTGNTIYF.

This clone was observed a single time. The V call is TRBV19, the J call TRBJ2-5; 9 nucleotides line up with TRBD2. Germline values: CDR1 LNHDA, CDR2 SQIVND (reference sequence). This CDR3 has 15 amino acids. J gave up 1 base and V 5 bases, and 5 bases lay outside the gene matches. The CDR3 loop reads CASSAPAGGQETQYF. In DNA, the CDR3 is TGTGCCAGTAGTGCCCCAGCGGGGGGCCAAGAGACCCAGTACTTC.

This clone was seen only once. The rearrangement links TRBV6-5 to TRBJ2-1, with 7 bases that match TRBD2. Germline loops: CDR1 MNHEY, CDR2 SVGAGI. This CDR3 is 15 amino acids long. V shed 11 bases, J shed 8 bases, and the junction held 18 bases outside the gene matches. The DNA of the CDR3 is TGTGCCGGCGCAGTTGATGGCGGGAGATTGCATGAGCAGTTCTTC. Translation gives CAGAVDGGRLHEQFF.

The chain employs TRBV7-9 and TRBJ2-5; 13 bases are a match to TRBD2. Germline lookup yields CDR1 SEHNR and CDR2 FQNEAQ (reference sequence). The CDR3 sequence is 17 residues long. V was clipped by 4 bases and J by 5 bases; unmatched bases: 10. The CDR3 DNA sequence: TGTGCCAGCAGCTCCCCGCCTGGGACTAGCGGGACTGAGACCCAGTACTTC. Its translation is CASSSPPGTSGTETQYF.

The J gene is TRBJ1-5, the V gene TRBV27, with 10 bases identical to TRBD1. This CDR3 comprises 15 residues. V shed 5 bases and J 5 bases; nucleotides not matched to a gene: 6. Germline V gene sequence: CDR1 MNHEY, CDR2 SMNVEV (reference sequence). The CDR3: CASSPRQGADQPQHF. The CDR3 nucleotides are TGTGCCAGCAGTCCACGACAGGGGGCCGATCAGCCCCAGCATTTT.

This clone was found a few times. The chain links TRBV28 to TRBJ1-4, with 7 bases identical to TRBD1. The CDR3 extends over 15 amino acids. Germline loops: CDR1 MDHEN, CDR2 SYDVKM. Trimming removed 5 bases from V and 7 bases from J; junction bases left unmatched: 10. CDR3 nucleotide sequence: TGTGCCAGCAGTGCGAGTCAGGGGGGCGGTGAAAAACTGTTTTTT. It encodes CASSASQGGGEKLFF.

The chain recombines TRBV14 with TRBJ1-2, with D possibly matching TRBD1 (5 bases). Germline CDR1 and CDR2: SGHDN and FVKESK. The ends were cut back, 1 base at V and 4 bases at J, with 13 bases in the middle. The CDR3 has 15 amino acids. This CDR3 is CASSQVRVSLYGYTF. The CDR3 DNA sequence: TGTGCCAGCAGCCAAGTCAGGGTTTCCCTCTATGGCTACACCTTC.

The table lists this clone with a few counts. The rearrangement links TRBV5-6 to TRBJ1-5; 7 bases agree with TRBD1. This CDR3 is 15 amino acids long. Germline V CDR1 and CDR2: SGHDT, YYEEEE. The trim removed 4 bases at V and 0 bases at J, leaving 4 bases unmatched. The CDR3 reads CASSLGQVSNQPQHF. Here the CDR3 DNA reads TGTGCCAGCAGCCTCGGACAGGTTAGCAATCAGCCCCAGCATTTT.

This chain uses TRBV7-2 with TRBJ1-2, with D possibly matching TRBD1 (5 bases). Between the trimmed V and J ends, which lost 5 bases and 4 bases, there was a span of 20 bases. This CDR3 has 16 residues. Looked up from germline, CDR1 is SGHTA and CDR2 is FQGNSA. The CDR3 here is CASSPPPREAFYGYTF. The CDR3 region has the DNA TGTGCCAGCAGCCCCCCACCCAGGGAAGCCTTCTATGGCTACACCTTC.

The chain couples TRBV13 to TRBJ2-7, with unresolved D. The CDR3 sequence is 13 residues long. Germline assignment: CDR1 PRHDT and CDR2 FYEKMQ (reference sequence). Trimming shortened V by 3 bases and J by 2 bases, and 8 bases separated the two germline ends. In DNA, the CDR3 is TGTGCCAGCAGCTTTTCGGCGGCCTACGAGCAGTACTTC. Its translation is CASSFSAAYEQYF.

The genes are TRBV4-1 and TRBJ2-7; perhaps TRBD2 as D (5 bases). CDR1 and CDR2 (germline): MGHRA, YSYEKL. Between the trimmed V and J ends, which lost 1 base and 0 bases, there was a span of 10 bases. The CDR3 loop spans 15 amino acids. The CDR3, as DNA: TGCGCCAGCAGCCAAGTATGGCGGGCCTCCTACGAGCAGTACTTC. Protein: CASSQVWRASYEQYF.

This chain connects TRBV5-8 to TRBJ2-5; 7 bases map to TRBD2. The end of the DNA is better explained by TRBJ2-7, so the J call may be wrong. This CDR3 region has 15 residues. CDR1 and CDR2 (germline): SGHTS, YDEGEE. CDR3 residues: CASSLAAGGTYEQYF. The CDR3 DNA reads as TGTGCCAGCAGTCTAGCAGCCGGGGGGACCTACGAGCAGTACTTC.

The genes are TRBV5-1 and TRBJ2-4; 7 nucleotides line up with TRBD1. The CDR3 loop spans 13 amino acids. In germline, CDR1 is SGHRS, CDR2 YFSETQ. V was pared by 5 bases and J by 7 bases, with 6 bases of the junction left unmatched. The CDR3 DNA sequence: TGCGCCAGCAGTCTTGACAGGGTCAACATTCAGTACTTC. It translates to CASSLDRVNIQYF.

The chain is built from TRBV28 and TRBJ1-5; D is ambiguous. V was cut by 2 bases and J by 4 bases, with 12 bases left in between. This CDR3 has 15 amino acids. The germline V gene encodes CDR1 MDHEN and CDR2 SYDVKM. The CDR3 nucleotides are TGTGCCAGCAGTTTAATGGTACAGTTAAATCAGCCCCAGCATTTT. This sequence encodes CASSLMVQLNQPQHF.

The chain joins TRBV29-1 to TRBJ1-2; tentatively, D is TRBD1 (5 bases). The germline V and J ends were trimmed by 7 bases and 4 bases, with 13 bases remaining between them. This CDR3 comprises 12 residues. Germline CDR1 reads SQVTM; CDR2 reads ANQGSEA. The DNA for the CDR3 is TGCAGCGCCCGAATCGGGGGCTATGGCTACACCTTC. Translation gives CSARIGGYGYTF.

The V call is TRBV30, the J call TRBJ1-5; no clear D. V lost 2 bases to trimming and J lost 9 bases, with 20 bases between them. This CDR3 is built from 15 residues. Germline CDR1 is GTSNPN and CDR2 is SVGIG (reference sequence). The CDR3 is CAWSRAFGGKGPQHF. The DNA of the CDR3 is TGTGCCTGGAGTCGAGCGTTCGGCGGGAAGGGGCCCCAGCATTTT.

The chain joins TRBV9 to TRBJ1-1; the D gene is possibly TRBD1 (5 bases). The CDR3 is 15 residues long. V dropped 0 bases and J dropped 10 bases, with 19 bases sitting between them. Germline V gene sequence: CDR1 SGDLS, CDR2 YYNGEE. The CDR3 loop is CASSVGGGDFGGAFF. Written as DNA, the CDR3 is TGTGCCAGCAGCGTAGGGGGAGGGGACTTTGGGGGAGCTTTCTTT.

This clone showed up just a few times. The rearrangement links TRBV15 to TRBJ2-7; 7 bases agree with TRBD2. The CDR3 is 14 residues long. Looked up from germline, CDR1 is LNHNV and CDR2 is YYDKDF (reference sequence). J was trimmed by 1 base and V by 5 bases; bases with no gene match: 5. The CDR3, as DNA: TGTGCCACCAGCCCGAGCGGGGCTTCCTACGAGCAGTACTTC. It translates to CATSPSGASYEQYF. Full variable domain (outside the CDR3, taken from reference TRBV15 and TRBJ2-7): DAMVIQNPRYQVTQFGKPVTLSCSQTLNHNVMYWYQQKSSQAPKLLFHYYDKDFNNEADTPDNFQSRRPNTSFCFLDIRSPGLGDTAMYLCATSPSGASYEQYFGPGTRLTVT.

This clone was counted a few times. The chain combines TRBV7-9 with TRBJ2-1; a possible D gene is TRBD2 (6 bases). Germline V lookup: CDR1 SEHNR, CDR2 FQNEAQ (reference sequence). The CDR3 sequence is 13 residues long. V gave up 3 bases and J gave up 7 bases, with 10 bases separating them. The CDR3 coding sequence is TGTGCCAGCAGCTTTGGGGGGAAGAATGAGCAGTTCTTC. Translating gives CASSFGGKNEQFF.

CDR3 coding DNA: TGTGCCAGCAGCCCTTTTGGGCTAGCGGGGACCGCAGATACGCAGTATTTT. Protein product: CASSPFGLAGTADTQYF. The rearrangement links TRBV7-9 to TRBJ2-3; TRBD2 matches at 9 bases. With V trimmed by 5 bases and J by 4 bases, 13 bases remained unmatched. Germline V CDR1 and CDR2: SEHNR, FQNEAQ (reference sequence). This CDR3 is built from 17 residues. Variable domain in full (rest from reference TRBV7-9 and TRBJ2-3): DTGVSQNPRHKITKRGQNVTFRCDPISEHNRLYWYRQTLGQGPEFLTYFQNEAQLEKSRLLSDRFSAERPKGSFSTLEIQRTEQGDSAMYLCASSPFGLAGTADTQYFGPGTRLTVL.

The chain joins TRBV5-1 to TRBJ2-1; TRBD1 matches at 7 bases. J was trimmed by 5 bases and V by 2 bases; bases with no gene match: 4. The germline V gene encodes CDR1 SGHRS and CDR2 YFSETQ. The CDR3 loop spans 14 amino acids. In nucleotides, the CDR3 is TGCGCCAGCAGCTTAGGGACAGCGAACAATGAGCAGTTCTTC. This translates into CASSLGTANNEQFF.

This chain uses TRBV5-4 with TRBJ1-3, with 7 bases fitting TRBD1. The CDR3 runs to 13 residues. With V trimmed by 4 bases and J by 6 bases, 4 bases remained unmatched. CDR1 is SGHNT, CDR2 YYREEE, per germline (reference sequence). CDR3 sequence (DNA): TGTGCCAGCAGCCCCAGGGGGGTAAACACCATATATTTT. Encoded protein: CASSPRGVNTIYF.

The table lists this clone with a few counts. The chain couples TRBV5-8 to TRBJ1-1; D is unclear. The CDR3 totals 12 residues. V was clipped by 4 bases and J by 10 bases, with 14 bases between them. CDR1 is SGHTS, CDR2 YDEGEE, per germline. The CDR3 DNA sequence: TGTGCCAGCAGCCTTAACTCACCCGGAGCTTTCTTT. Translating gives CASSLNSPGAFF.